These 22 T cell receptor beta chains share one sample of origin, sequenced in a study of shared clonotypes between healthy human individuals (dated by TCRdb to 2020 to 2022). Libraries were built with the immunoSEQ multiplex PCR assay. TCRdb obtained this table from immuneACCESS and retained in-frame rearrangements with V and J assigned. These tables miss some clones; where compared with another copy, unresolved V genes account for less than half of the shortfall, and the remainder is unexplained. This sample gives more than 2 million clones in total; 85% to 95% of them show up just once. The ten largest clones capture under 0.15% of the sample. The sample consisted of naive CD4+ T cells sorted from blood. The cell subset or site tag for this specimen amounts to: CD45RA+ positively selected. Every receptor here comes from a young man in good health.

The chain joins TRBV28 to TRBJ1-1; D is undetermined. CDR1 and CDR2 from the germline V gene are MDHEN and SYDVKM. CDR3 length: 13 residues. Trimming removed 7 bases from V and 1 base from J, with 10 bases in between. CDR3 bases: TGTGCCAGCATCCGCTGGGGGAACACTGAAGCTTTCTTT. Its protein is CASIRWGNTEAFF.

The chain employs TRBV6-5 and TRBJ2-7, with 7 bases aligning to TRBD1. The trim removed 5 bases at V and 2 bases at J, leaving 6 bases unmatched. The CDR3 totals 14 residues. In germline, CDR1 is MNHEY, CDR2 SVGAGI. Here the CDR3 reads CASSLDRDTYEQYF. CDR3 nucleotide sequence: TGTGCCAGCAGTCTTGACAGGGATACCTACGAGCAGTACTTC.

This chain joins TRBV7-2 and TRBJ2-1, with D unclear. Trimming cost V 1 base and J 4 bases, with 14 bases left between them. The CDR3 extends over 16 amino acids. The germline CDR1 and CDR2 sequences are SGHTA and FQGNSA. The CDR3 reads CASSLGTALAYNEQFF. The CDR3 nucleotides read TGTGCCAGCAGCTTAGGCACGGCCCTCGCTTACAATGAGCAGTTCTTC. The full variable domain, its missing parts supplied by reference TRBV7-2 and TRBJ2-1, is GAGVSQSPSNKVTEKGKDVELRCDPISGHTALYWYRQSLGQGLEFLIYFQGNSAPDKSGLPSDRFSAERTGGSVSTLTIQRTQQEDSAVYLCASSLGTALAYNEQFFGPGTRLTVL.

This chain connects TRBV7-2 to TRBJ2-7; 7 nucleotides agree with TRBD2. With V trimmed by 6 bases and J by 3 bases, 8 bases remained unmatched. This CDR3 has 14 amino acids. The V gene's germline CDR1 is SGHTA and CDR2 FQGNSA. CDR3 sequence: CASSLLANYYEQYF. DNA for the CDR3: TGTGCCAGCAGTCTACTAGCGAACTACTACGAGCAGTACTTC.

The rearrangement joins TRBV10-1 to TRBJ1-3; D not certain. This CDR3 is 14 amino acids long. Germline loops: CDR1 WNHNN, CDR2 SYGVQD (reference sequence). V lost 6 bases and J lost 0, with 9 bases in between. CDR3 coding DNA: TGCGCCAGCAGCCCAGGAGCCTCTGGAAACACCATATATTTT. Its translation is CASSPGASGNTIYF.

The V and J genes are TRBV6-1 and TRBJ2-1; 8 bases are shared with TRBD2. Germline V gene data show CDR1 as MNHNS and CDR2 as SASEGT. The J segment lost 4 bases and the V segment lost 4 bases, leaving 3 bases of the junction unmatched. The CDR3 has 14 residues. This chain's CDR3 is CASSARGGYNEQFF. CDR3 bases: TGTGCCAGCAGTGCTCGGGGGGGATACAATGAGCAGTTCTTC.

Written as DNA, the CDR3 is TGTGCCAGCAGTCCCGGGACAGATCACTCACCCCTCCACTTT. Translated: CASSPGTDHSPLHF. The chain is built from TRBV7-3 and TRBJ1-6, with 7 nucleotides matching TRBD1. Germline V CDR1 and CDR2: SGHTA, FQGTGA. The CDR3 is made up of 14 amino acids. Trimming took 6 bases from V and 10 from J; bases not matched to a gene: 9.

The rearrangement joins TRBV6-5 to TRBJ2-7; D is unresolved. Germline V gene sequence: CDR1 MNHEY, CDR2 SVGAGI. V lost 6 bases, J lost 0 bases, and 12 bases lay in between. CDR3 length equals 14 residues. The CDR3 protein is CASSRPQSSYEQYF. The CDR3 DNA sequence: TGTGCCAGCAGCCGCCCCCAGAGCTCCTACGAGCAGTACTTC.

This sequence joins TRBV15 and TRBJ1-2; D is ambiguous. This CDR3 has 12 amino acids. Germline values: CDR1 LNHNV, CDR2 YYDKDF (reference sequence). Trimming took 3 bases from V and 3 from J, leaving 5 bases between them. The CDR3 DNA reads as TGTGCCACCAGCAGCAACTACTATGGCTACACCTTC. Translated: CATSSNYYGYTF.

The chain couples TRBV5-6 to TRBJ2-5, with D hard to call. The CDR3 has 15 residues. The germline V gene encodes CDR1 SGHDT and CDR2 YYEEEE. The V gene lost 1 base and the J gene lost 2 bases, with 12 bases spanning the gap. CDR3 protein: CASSLFNVGQETQYF. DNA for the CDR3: TGTGCCAGCAGCTTGTTCAACGTAGGGCAAGAGACCCAGTACTTC.

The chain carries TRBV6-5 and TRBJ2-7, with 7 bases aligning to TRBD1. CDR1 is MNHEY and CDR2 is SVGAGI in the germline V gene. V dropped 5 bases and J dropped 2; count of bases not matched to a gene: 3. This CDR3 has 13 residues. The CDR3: CASSRDSPYEQYF. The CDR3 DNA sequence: TGTGCCAGCAGTCGGGACAGCCCCTACGAGCAGTACTTC.

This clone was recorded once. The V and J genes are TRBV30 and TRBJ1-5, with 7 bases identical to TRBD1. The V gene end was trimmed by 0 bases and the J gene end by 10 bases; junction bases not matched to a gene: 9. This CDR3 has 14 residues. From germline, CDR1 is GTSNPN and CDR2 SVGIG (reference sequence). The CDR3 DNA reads TGTGCCTGGAGTGTTTCCAGGGGGTTTCTCCCCCAGCATTTT. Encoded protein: CAWSVSRGFLPQHF.

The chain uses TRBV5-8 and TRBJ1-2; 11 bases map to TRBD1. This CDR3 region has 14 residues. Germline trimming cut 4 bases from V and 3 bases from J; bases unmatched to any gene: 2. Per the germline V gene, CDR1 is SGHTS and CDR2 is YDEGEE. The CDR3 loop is CASSGTGGDYGYTF. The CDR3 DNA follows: TGTGCCAGCAGCGGGACAGGGGGAGACTATGGCTACACCTTC.

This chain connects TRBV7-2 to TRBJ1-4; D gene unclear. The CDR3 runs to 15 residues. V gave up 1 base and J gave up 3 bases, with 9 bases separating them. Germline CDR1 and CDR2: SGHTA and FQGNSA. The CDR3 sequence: CASSLVTGANEKLFF. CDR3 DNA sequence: TGTGCCAGCAGCTTAGTGACTGGGGCTAATGAAAAACTGTTTTTT.

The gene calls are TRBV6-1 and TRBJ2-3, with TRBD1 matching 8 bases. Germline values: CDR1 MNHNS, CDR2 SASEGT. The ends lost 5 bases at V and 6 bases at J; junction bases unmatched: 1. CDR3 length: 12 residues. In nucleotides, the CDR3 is TGTGCCAGCAGTCACAGGGGGGATACGCAGTATTTT. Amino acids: CASSHRGDTQYF.

In nucleotides, the CDR3 is TGTGCCAGCAGTGAAGCGCTTATGGGACCCCAGTACTTC. Encoded protein: CASSEALMGPQYF. This chain joins TRBV6-1 and TRBJ2-5, with D perhaps TRBD1 or TRBD2 (5 bases each). This CDR3 spans 13 amino acids. Germline assignment: CDR1 MNHNS and CDR2 SASEGT. The V and J ends lost 0 bases and 9 bases respectively, with 11 bases between them.

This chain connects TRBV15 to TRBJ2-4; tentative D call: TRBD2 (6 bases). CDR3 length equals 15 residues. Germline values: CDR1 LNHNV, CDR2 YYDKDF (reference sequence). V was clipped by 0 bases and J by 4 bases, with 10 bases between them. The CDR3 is CATSREGTFKNIQYF. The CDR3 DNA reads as TGTGCCACCAGCAGAGAAGGGACTTTTAAAAACATTCAGTACTTC.

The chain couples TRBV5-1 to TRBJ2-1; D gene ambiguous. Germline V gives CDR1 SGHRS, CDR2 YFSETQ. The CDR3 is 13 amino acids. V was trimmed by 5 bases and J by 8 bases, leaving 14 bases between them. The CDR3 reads CASRSQKVDEQFF. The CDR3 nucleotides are TGCGCCAGCAGGTCCCAAAAGGTGGATGAGCAGTTCTTC.

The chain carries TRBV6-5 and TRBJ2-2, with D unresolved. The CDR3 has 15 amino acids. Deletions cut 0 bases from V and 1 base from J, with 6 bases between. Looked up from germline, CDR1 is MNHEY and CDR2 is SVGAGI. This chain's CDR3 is CASSYSLGNTGELFF. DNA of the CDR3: TGTGCCAGCAGTTACTCCCTAGGGAACACCGGGGAGCTGTTTTTT.

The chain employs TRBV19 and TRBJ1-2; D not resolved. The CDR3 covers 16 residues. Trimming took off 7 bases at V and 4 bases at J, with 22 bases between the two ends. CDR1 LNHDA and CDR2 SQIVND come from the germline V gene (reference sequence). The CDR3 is CASTPGLAVGVYGYTF. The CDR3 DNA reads TGTGCCAGTACCCCCGGTCTGGCAGTTGGGGTCTATGGCTACACCTTC.

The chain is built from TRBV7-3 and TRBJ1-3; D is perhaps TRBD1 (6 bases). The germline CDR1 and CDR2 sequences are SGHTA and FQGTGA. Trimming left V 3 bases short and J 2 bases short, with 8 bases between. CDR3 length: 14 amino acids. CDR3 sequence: CASSLQGPGNTIYF. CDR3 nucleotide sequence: TGTGCCAGCAGCTTGCAGGGGCCTGGAAACACCATATATTTT.

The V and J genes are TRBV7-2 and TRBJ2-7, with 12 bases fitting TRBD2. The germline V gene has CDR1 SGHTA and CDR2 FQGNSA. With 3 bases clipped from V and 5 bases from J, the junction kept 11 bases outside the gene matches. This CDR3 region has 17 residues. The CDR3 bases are TGTGCCAGCAGCTTTTCCCCCTTCCGACTAGCGGGAGACGAGCAGTACTTC. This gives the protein CASSFSPFRLAGDEQYF.